The 9 T cell receptor beta chains given below trace back to one sample, sequenced in a study of CD8+CD57+ T cells in acquired aplastic anemia. Only patients with CD8+CD57+ cell expansion on flow cytometry were chosen for sequencing. Genomic DNA served as template for TCR beta VDJ and CDR3 profiling. From the reads, TCRdb called clonotypes with MiXCR, one entry per CDR3 protein. The sample holds 200,000 to 300,000 distinct CDR3 sequences, 82% seen once. The sequenced sample was sorted CD4+, CD8+, or CD8+CD57+ T cells (not recorded which) from PBMCs. The receptors shown here come from a human donor with aplastic anemia.

This clonotype was seen a handful of times. The chain carries TRBV24-1 and TRBJ2-3; D possibly matches TRBD1 or TRBD2 (5 bases each). The CDR3 totals 14 residues. Trimming removed 5 bases at V and 2 bases at J, with 10 bases between. Germline CDR1 reads KGHDR; CDR2 reads SFDVKD. In DNA form, the CDR3 reads TGTGCCACCAGTGTAGGGACGGACACAGATACGCAGTATTTT. Protein sequence: CATSVGTDTDTQYF.

The chain recombines TRBV7-2 with TRBJ2-1; possible D gene TRBD1, 6 bases. V lost 4 bases, J lost 15 bases, and 19 bases lay in between. From germline, CDR1 is SGHTA and CDR2 FQGNSA. This CDR3 comprises 13 residues. The CDR3 region is CASSSRGAGTAFF. CDR3 bases: TGTGCCAGCAGCTCCAGGGGTGCTGGAACGGCGTTCTTC.

The V gene is TRBV7-8, the J gene TRBJ2-7; 7 bases are shared with TRBD2. The V and J ends lost 2 bases and 4 bases, in that order; junction bases with no gene match: 17. This CDR3 spans 18 amino acids. Germline CDR1 and CDR2: SGHVS and FQNEAQ. CDR3 coding DNA: TGTGCCAGCAGCTTACCGGGAGGCGGCGATACGCTGTATTACGAGCAGTACGTC. The encoded protein is CASSLPGGGDTLYYEQYV.

As for this clonotype: This may be a read error, as it is one base from a much larger clone. No conserved phenylalanine or tryptophan is present at the end of the CDR3, so a read error is the likely explanation. The limits of the CDR3 on the DNA are not certain, so only TCRdb's listed CDR3 is given. The chain carries TRBV7-9 and TRBJ2-3. Germline V gene data show CDR1 as SEHNR and CDR2 as FQNEAQ (reference sequence). The CDR3 length is 13 residues, termini included. CDR3 loop: CASSAGAETQYFG.

The gene calls are TRBV7-6 and TRBJ2-3, with D unresolved. The germline V gene encodes CDR1 SGHVS and CDR2 FNYEAQ. The V and J ends lost 5 bases and 9 bases respectively, with 18 bases between them. The CDR3 runs to 14 residues. The CDR3 DNA is TGTGCCAGCAGCCTAGAGAGAAGTCCCGGGACGCAGTATTTT. Residues: CASSLERSPGTQYF.

The V call is TRBV7-2, the J call TRBJ1-1, with D unclear. CDR1 SGHTA and CDR2 FQGNSA come from the germline V gene. The CDR3 consists of 15 residues. Trimming stripped 1 base from V and 12 bases from J, with 21 bases between. The chain's CDR3 is CASSLGLTQNSEPFF. The CDR3 nucleotides are TGTGCCAGCAGCTTAGGGCTGACCCAGAACTCCGAACCTTTCTTT. Filled out from reference TRBV7-2 and TRBJ1-1, the complete variable domain reads GAGVSQSPSNKVTEKGKDVELRCDPISGHTALYWYRQSLGQGLEFLIYFQGNSAPDKSGLPSDRFSAERTGGSVSTLTIQRTQQEDSAVYLCASSLGLTQNSEPFFGQGTRLTVV.

The gene calls are TRBV11-2 and TRBJ2-7, with D perhaps matching TRBD1 or TRBD2 (6 bases each). This CDR3 region has 15 residues. The germline V gene encodes CDR1 SGHAT and CDR2 FQNNGV. V lost 3 bases and J 4 bases, leaving 16 bases between the germline ends. CDR3 sequence: CASSFAGGLGYEQYF. Here the CDR3 DNA reads TGTGCCAGCAGCTTCGCCGGGGGCCTCGGGTACGAGCAGTACTTC. The variable domain in full, completed from reference TRBV11-2 and TRBJ2-7, reads EAGVAQSPRYKIIEKRQSVAFWCNPISGHATLYWYQQILGQGPKLLIQFQNNGVVDDSQLPKDRFSAERLKGVDSTLKIQPAKLEDSAVYLCASSFAGGLGYEQYFGPGTRLTVT.

A word on this clonotype: Without the conserved terminal phenylalanine or tryptophan, this CDR3 likely stems from a read error. It is unclear where the CDR3 begins or ends on the DNA, so no DNA is shown, and the CDR3 is as TCRdb lists it. The CDR3 protein is CASTRQGTSTDTQ. The chain carries TRBV7-9 and TRBJ1-6; the table's D gene call, TRBD1, was not cross checked with the DNA. The CDR3 region is 13 residues in length, termini included. Germline V gene lookup returns CDR1 SEHNR and CDR2 FQNEAQ (reference sequence).

J is TRBJ2-1 and V is TRBV7-3; TRBD2 matches at 7 bases. Trimming at V came to 0 bases and at J to 8 bases, leaving 10 bases not matched to a gene. CDR1 and CDR2 (germline): SGHTA, FQGTGA. CDR3 length: 16 residues. The CDR3 DNA reads as TGTGCCAGCAGCTTAACGGGGCGGGGGTACACGCATGAGCAGTTCTTC. Encoded protein: CASSLTGRGYTHEQFF.